The 4 T cell receptor beta chains below all came from one sample that was sequenced in a study of T-cell memory formation after mild COVID-19 (dated by TCRdb to the early 2020s). Library preparation used 5' RACE. Sequenced using an Illumina NovaSeq 6000. TCRdb reran the public reads through fastp at Q25 and MiXCR, keeping productive beta chains. Entries are consolidated by CDR3 protein sequence, retaining the most common genes and DNA. For this sample there are over 150,000 distinct CDR3 sequences; over 10% appear just once. 2.5% to 3.5% of the sample belongs to the ten largest clones. Material for sequencing was PBMCs or a T cell subset sorted from them (not recorded which). Every receptor here comes from a man aged 18-30 years who had mild COVID-19 (a few samples of this study predate the infection). The sample titles of this study are shuffled in the database, so cell type and time point are left out; the donor was told from shared clones.

The rearrangement joins TRBV7-2 to TRBJ2-7, with 7 bases fitting TRBD1. The CDR3 contains 13 residues. CDR1 is SGHTA, CDR2 FQGNSA, per germline. J was trimmed by 3 bases and V by 3 bases; bases with no gene match: 2. The CDR3 nucleotides read TGTGCCAGCAGCTTGGGACAGAACTACGAGCAGTACTTC. Its translation: CASSLGQNYEQYF.

At least ten counts were recorded for this clonotype. The J gene is TRBJ1-2, the V gene TRBV5-6; D remains ambiguous. CDR1 and CDR2 from the germline V gene are SGHDT and YYEEEE. The ends were cut back, 6 bases at V and 6 bases at J, with 12 bases in the middle. This CDR3 has 12 residues. CDR3 coding DNA: TGTGCCAGCACCGCGGGGTTCCATGGCTACACCTTC. It specifies CASTAGFHGYTF.

The V and J genes are TRBV5-5 and TRBJ2-7; D unresolved. This CDR3 has 15 residues. Germline assignment: CDR1 SGHKS and CDR2 YYEKEE (reference sequence). V was shortened by 0 bases and J by 6 bases, with 16 bases between the two germline ends. The CDR3 coding sequence is TGTGCCAGCAGCTTGGAGTGGTTAAACATTCTCGAGCAGTACGTC. Translation: CASSLEWLNILEQYV.

The chain combines TRBV7-3 with TRBJ2-3; 10 bases map to TRBD1. Germline V gene lookup returns CDR1 SGHTA and CDR2 FQGTGA. With V trimmed by 2 bases and J by 2 bases, 4 bases remained unmatched. The CDR3 covers 16 residues. The CDR3 nucleotides are TGTGCCAGCAGCTTATCCGGGACAGGGGTCACAGATACGCAGTATTTT. This sequence encodes CASSLSGTGVTDTQYF.